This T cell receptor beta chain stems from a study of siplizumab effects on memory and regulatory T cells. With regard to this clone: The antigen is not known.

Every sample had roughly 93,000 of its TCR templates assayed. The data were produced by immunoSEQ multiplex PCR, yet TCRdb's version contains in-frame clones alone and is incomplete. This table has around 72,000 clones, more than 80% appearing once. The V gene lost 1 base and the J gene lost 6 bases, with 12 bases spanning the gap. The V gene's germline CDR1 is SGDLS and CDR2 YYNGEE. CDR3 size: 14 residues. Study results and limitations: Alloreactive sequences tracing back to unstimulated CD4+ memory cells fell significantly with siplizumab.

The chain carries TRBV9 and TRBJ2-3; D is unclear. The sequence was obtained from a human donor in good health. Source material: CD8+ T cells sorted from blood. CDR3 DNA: TGTGCCAGCAGCGTACCGGAATCATGGGATACGCAGTATTTT. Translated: CASSVPESWDTQYF.